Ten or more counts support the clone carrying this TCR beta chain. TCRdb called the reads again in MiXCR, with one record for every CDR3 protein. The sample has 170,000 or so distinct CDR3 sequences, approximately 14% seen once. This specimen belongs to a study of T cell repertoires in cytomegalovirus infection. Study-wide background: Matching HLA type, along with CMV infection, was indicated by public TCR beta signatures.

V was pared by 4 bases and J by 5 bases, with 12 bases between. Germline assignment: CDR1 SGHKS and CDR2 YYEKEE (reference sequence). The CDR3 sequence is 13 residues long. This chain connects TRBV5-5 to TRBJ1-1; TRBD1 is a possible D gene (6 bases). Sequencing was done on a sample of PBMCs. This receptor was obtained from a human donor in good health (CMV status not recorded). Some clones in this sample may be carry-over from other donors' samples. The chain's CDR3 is CASSRKQGTEAFF. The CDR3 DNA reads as TGTGCCAGCAGCCGGAAACAGGGAACTGAAGCTTTCTTT.